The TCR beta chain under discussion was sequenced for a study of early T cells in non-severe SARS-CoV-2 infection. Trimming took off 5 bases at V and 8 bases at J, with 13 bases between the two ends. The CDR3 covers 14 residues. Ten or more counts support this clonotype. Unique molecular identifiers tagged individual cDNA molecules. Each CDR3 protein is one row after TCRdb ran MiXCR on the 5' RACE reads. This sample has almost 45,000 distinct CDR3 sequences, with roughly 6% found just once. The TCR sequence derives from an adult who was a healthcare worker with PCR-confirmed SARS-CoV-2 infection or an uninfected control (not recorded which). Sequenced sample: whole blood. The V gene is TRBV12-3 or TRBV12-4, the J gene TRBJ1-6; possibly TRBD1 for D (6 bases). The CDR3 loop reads CASSPDSWDSPLHF. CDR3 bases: TGTGCCAGCAGTCCGGACAGTTGGGATTCACCCCTCCACTTT.